The rows below give T cell receptor beta chains drawn from one sample of a study of human T cells and chemical hapten exposure. TCRdb independently ran MiXCR on the RACE reads; one entry per CDR3 protein. In the table there are 250,000 or so distinct CDR3 sequences, approximately 7.5% of which are singletons. This specimen consisted of whole blood, obtained in connection with sensitization to the hapten diphenylcyclopropenone (DPC). These receptors all come from a young man with alopecia areata. Some clones in this sample may be carry-over from other donors' samples. Each CDR3 is given without its conserved first and last residue. D genes are given only for firm matches.

d_gene,j_gene,v_gene,CDR3aa
NA,TRBJ1-4,TRBV14,ASNVRAHNEKLF
NA,TRBJ2-1,TRBV10-3,AISEYRQNEQF
NA,TRBJ1-6,TRBV29-1,SVGDGIADSPLH
NA,TRBJ2-5,TRBV12-3/TRBV12-4,ASTQGETQY
NA,TRBJ2-5,TRBV7-9,ASSLVLGETQY
NA,TRBJ1-6,TRBV5-1,ASSSQGTDNSPLH
NA,TRBJ2-5,TRBV28,ASSQFRGQPETQY
NA,TRBJ1-4,TRBV11-2,ASSFAGTSEKLF
NA,TRBJ1-5,TRBV7-2,ASSLVGKSNQPQH
NA,TRBJ1-5,TRBV12-3/TRBV12-4,ASSLAAQNQPQH
NA,TRBJ1-5,TRBV12-3/TRBV12-4,ASSLRDRPQPQH
NA,TRBJ1-4,TRBV28,AAQTGEGLNEKLF
TRBD2,TRBJ2-1,TRBV6-5,ASSYSISGGAFEQF
NA,TRBJ2-1,TRBV7-8,ASSFSFGNEQF
TRBD2,TRBJ2-3,TRBV10-3,AIRPSGGTDTQY
TRBD1,TRBJ2-2,TRBV7-3,ASSSTGTDSGELF
NA,TRBJ1-5,TRBV6-2/TRBV6-3,ATTSGGQPQH
TRBD2,TRBJ2-5,TRBV9,ASSVGDSGGFQETQY
NA,TRBJ1-6,TRBV27,ASNLDGSNSPLH
TRBD1,TRBJ1-1,TRBV7-9,ATSRDRTLEAF